Following are 26 T cell receptor beta chains from one sample sequenced in a study of blood T cell repertoires in COVID-19. Measured with immunoSEQ multiplex PCR; TCRdb has only the in-frame clones, and not every one. The data contain under 250,000 clones, 87% of them singletons. Sequencing was done on a sample of peripheral blood. Receptors originate from a man aged 18-30 years with active or convalescent COVID-19.

This clone appeared once. The chain employs TRBV7-9 and TRBJ2-1, with 11 bases identical to TRBD2. This CDR3 has 15 residues. Looked up from germline, CDR1 is SEHNR and CDR2 is FQNEAQ (reference sequence). Unmatched junction bases numbered 4, after V lost 0 bases and J lost 9 bases. The CDR3 here is CASSLASGRGSEQFF. Written as DNA, the CDR3 is TGTGCCAGCAGCTTAGCTAGCGGGAGGGGTAGTGAGCAGTTCTTC.

V is TRBV5-4 and J is TRBJ1-2; perhaps TRBD1 as D (6 bases). Germline loops: CDR1 SGHNT, CDR2 YYREEE (reference sequence). V lost 4 bases to trimming and J lost 8 bases, with 21 bases between them. The CDR3 is made up of 15 amino acids. CDR3 in amino acids: CASSPSPGGRGGYTF. The CDR3 DNA follows: TGTGCCAGCAGCCCAAGCCCGGGGGGGCGAGGAGGCTACACCTTC.

V usage is TRBV28 and J usage is TRBJ1-5; 11 bases match TRBD1. V was clipped by 5 bases and J by 0 bases; unmatched bases: 6. This CDR3 has 17 amino acids. Looked up from germline, CDR1 is MDHEN and CDR2 is SYDVKM. This chain's CDR3 is CASSNRDRGFSNQPQHF. Written as DNA, the CDR3 is TGTGCCAGCAGTAATCGGGACAGGGGGTTTAGCAATCAGCCCCAGCATTTT.

This chain connects TRBV14 to TRBJ2-1; 7 bases match TRBD2. Germline CDR1 and CDR2: SGHDN and FVKESK. J gave up 2 bases and V 4 bases, and 8 bases lay outside the gene matches. The length of the CDR3 is 16 residues. Written as DNA, the CDR3 is TGTGCCAGCAGCCTCCTTGGGGGGGGAACCTACAATGAGCAGTTCTTC. Translating gives CASSLLGGGTYNEQFF.

This chain uses TRBV6-1 with TRBJ2-1; 7 positions agree with TRBD2. The length of the CDR3 is 15 residues. Germline values: CDR1 MNHNS, CDR2 SASEGT. With V trimmed by 6 bases and J by 9 bases, 14 bases remained unmatched. CDR3 coding DNA: TGTGCCAGCAGGGGGGGGTCGAGCGGTTTGCTTGAGCAGTTCTTC. Protein sequence: CASRGGSSGLLEQFF.

This clone was seen a few times. This rearrangement joins TRBV6-2 or TRBV6-3 to TRBJ1-1; tentative D call: TRBD1 (5 bases). Trimming removed 4 bases at V and 1 base at J, with 10 bases between. The CDR3 contains 14 residues. Germline V CDR1 and CDR2: MNHEY, SVGEGT. In DNA, the CDR3 is TGTGCCAGCAGTTGGGGCCTGACGAACACTGAAGCTTTCTTT. Its protein is CASSWGLTNTEAFF.

The gene calls are TRBV10-1 and TRBJ1-6; D remains ambiguous. Looked up from germline, CDR1 is WNHNN and CDR2 is SYGVQD (reference sequence). V dropped 1 base and J dropped 7 bases, with 11 bases sitting between them. The CDR3 consists of 15 residues. The CDR3 protein is CASSEYSTLNSPLHF. CDR3 nucleotide sequence: TGCGCCAGCAGTGAGTACAGCACATTGAATTCACCCCTCCACTTT.

This clone was seen a single time. The DNA of the CDR3 is TGTGCCAGCAGCCCTCTACAGGGGTATTCACCCCTCCACTTT. Protein product: CASSPLQGYSPLHF. The genes are TRBV7-9 and TRBJ1-6, with 7 bases identical to TRBD1. Germline V CDR1 and CDR2: SEHNR, FQNEAQ (reference sequence). V lost 5 bases, J lost 8 bases, and 6 bases stayed unmatched. The CDR3 is made up of 14 amino acids.

V and J are TRBV5-4 and TRBJ2-5; 11 positions agree with TRBD1. The V segment lost 0 bases and the J segment 1 base; nucleotides outside the gene matches: 2. Germline lookup yields CDR1 SGHNT and CDR2 YYREEE (reference sequence). The CDR3 has 16 residues. The CDR3 bases are TGTGCCAGCAGCTTGGGGGACAGGGGGTTCCAAGAGACCCAGTACTTC. As protein: CASSLGDRGFQETQYF.

The chain is built from TRBV15 and TRBJ2-1; 10 bases agree with TRBD1. Germline CDR1 is LNHNV and CDR2 is YYDKDF (reference sequence). V was pared by 3 bases and J by 3 bases, with 5 bases of the junction left unmatched. The CDR3 is 16 residues long. In DNA form, the CDR3 reads TGTGCCACCAGCAGCTCCGGGACAGGGGTCTACAATGAGCAGTTCTTC. Protein product: CATSSSGTGVYNEQFF.

The CDR3 loop reads CASNPGDRFYGYTF. CDR3 nucleotide sequence: TGTGCCAGCAATCCCGGGGACAGGTTCTATGGCTACACCTTC. The chain links TRBV28 to TRBJ1-2; 8 positions agree with TRBD1. V was clipped by 7 bases and J by 4 bases; unmatched bases: 8. The germline V gene has CDR1 MDHEN and CDR2 SYDVKM. This CDR3 is built from 14 residues.

The chain has TRBV28 and TRBJ1-3, with a weak D call TRBD1 (6 bases). The V end was cut by 2 bases, the J end by 2 bases, with 7 bases between. CDR1 is MDHEN and CDR2 is SYDVKM in the germline V gene. This CDR3 contains 14 residues. CDR3 sequence reads: CASSLRDTGNTIYF. CDR3 DNA: TGTGCCAGCAGTTTACGGGACACTGGAAACACCATATATTTT. Supplemented by reference TRBV28 and TRBJ1-3, the full variable domain reads DVKVTQSSRYLVKRTGEKVFLECVQDMDHENMFWYRQDPGLGLRLIYFSYDVKMKEKGDIPEGYSVSREKKERFSLILESASTNQTSMYLCASSLRDTGNTIYFGEGSWLTVV.

The gene calls are TRBV9 and TRBJ1-1; 8 bases map to TRBD1. V gave up 3 bases and J gave up 5 bases; unmatched junction bases: 9. The CDR3 totals 15 residues. Germline V gene sequence: CDR1 SGDLS, CDR2 YYNGEE. For the CDR3, the DNA is TGTGCCAGCAGCGCGGACAGGGCAGGGGGAACTGAAGCTTTCTTT. It encodes CASSADRAGGTEAFF.

The chain couples TRBV6-6 to TRBJ1-1; TRBD1 is a possible D gene (5 bases). From germline, CDR1 is MNHNY and CDR2 SVGAGI (reference sequence). Trimming pared 4 bases from V and 0 bases from J, leaving 15 bases between. The CDR3 runs 16 residues. As DNA, the CDR3 is TGTGCCAGCAGTTCCCCGACAGCTCCGATGAACACTGAAGCTTTCTTT. Residues: CASSSPTAPMNTEAFF.

The rearrangement links TRBV7-2 to TRBJ2-1; TRBD2 agrees at 16 bases. The CDR3 covers 18 residues. Germline V gene lookup returns CDR1 SGHTA and CDR2 FQGNSA. V lost 5 bases and J lost 8; bases outside the gene matches: 12. CDR3 nucleotides: TGTGCCAGCAGCCGCTGGCCGGGACTAGCGGGAGGGGGGGATGAGCAGTTCTTC. It codes for CASSRWPGLAGGGDEQFF.

The rearrangement links TRBV6-5 to TRBJ1-1, with D hard to call. V was trimmed by 7 bases and J by 0 bases, leaving 6 bases between them. Germline CDR1 MNHEY, CDR2 SVGAGI. This CDR3 spans 12 amino acids. Here the CDR3 reads CASTSVNTEAFF. In DNA, the CDR3 is TGTGCCAGCACTTCAGTGAACACTGAAGCTTTCTTT.

The genes are TRBV18 and TRBJ1-3; possible D gene TRBD1, 5 bases. V lost 3 bases, J lost 2 bases, and 14 bases lay in between. CDR1 and CDR2 (germline): KGHSH, LQKENI. The CDR3 is 16 residues long. CDR3 region: CASSPSDRVAGNTIYF. The CDR3 DNA sequence: TGTGCCAGCTCACCCTCCGACAGAGTCGCTGGAAACACCATATATTTT.

The rearrangement joins TRBV7-3 to TRBJ1-1; 7 bases align to TRBD1. The germline CDR1 and CDR2 sequences are SGHTA and FQGTGA. The CDR3 has 13 residues. V was clipped by 8 bases and J by 1 base; unmatched bases: 4. CDR3 nucleotide sequence: TGTGCCAGCTCGTGGGACAGGAACACTGAAGCTTTCTTT. Its protein is CASSWDRNTEAFF. The variable domain in full, completed from reference TRBV7-3 and TRBJ1-1, reads GAGVSQTPSNKVTEKGKYVELRCDPISGHTALYWYRQSLGQGPEFLIYFQGTGAADDSGLPNDRFFAVRPEGSVSTLKIQRTERGDSAVYLCASSWDRNTEAFFGQGTRLTVV.

The chain is built from TRBV28 and TRBJ2-7; 7 bases are shared with TRBD2. The CDR3 is made up of 15 amino acids. CDR1 is MDHEN and CDR2 is SYDVKM in the germline V gene. V lost 2 bases to trimming and J lost 4 bases; unmatched junction nucleotides: 8. CDR3 in DNA: TGTGCCAGCAGTTTACCGGGAGGAGTTCTTTACGAGCAGTACTTC. Its protein is CASSLPGGVLYEQYF.

The chain links TRBV14 to TRBJ1-1, with 7 bases fitting TRBD1. CDR3 length equals 17 residues. V was clipped by 6 bases and J by 4 bases; unmatched bases: 17. CDR1 is SGHDN, CDR2 FVKESK, per germline. The CDR3 spells CASSPYRGSIITTEAFF. CDR3 nucleotide sequence: TGTGCCAGCAGTCCTTACAGGGGCAGTATCATTACCACTGAAGCTTTCTTT.

This chain connects TRBV18 to TRBJ2-6; 7 bases line up with TRBD2. The V and J ends lost 2 bases and 2 bases, in that order; junction bases with no gene match: 0. The germline gives CDR1 KGHSH, CDR2 LQKENI. The length of the CDR3 is 15 residues. The CDR3 here is CASSPGGAGANVLTF. The CDR3 DNA follows: TGTGCCAGCTCACCAGGGGGGGCTGGGGCCAACGTCCTGACTTTC.

This clone has a handful of counts. V usage is TRBV5-1 and J usage is TRBJ1-2, with TRBD1 matching over 7 bases. The CDR3 has 14 amino acids. With 1 base clipped from V and 3 bases from J, the junction kept 3 bases outside the gene matches. Germline-derived CDR1 and CDR2 are SGHRS and YFSETQ. The CDR3 bases are TGCGCCAGCAGCTTGTTAACAGGGGACTATGGCTACACCTTC. Encoded protein: CASSLLTGDYGYTF.

The chain uses TRBV3-1 (or the pseudogene TRBV3-2) and TRBJ2-3; possibly TRBD2 for D (6 bases). CDR3 length: 15 residues. The ends were cut back, 1 base at V and 3 bases at J, with 11 bases in the middle. Germline V gene sequence: CDR1 LGHDT, CDR2 YNNKEL (reference sequence). CDR3 sequence reads: CASSQASRGTDTQYF. CDR3 DNA sequence: TGTGCCAGCAGCCAAGCTTCGCGGGGAACAGATACGCAGTATTTT.

About this clone: The same CDR3 arises from other DNA sequences in this sample as well. The genes are TRBV7-2 and TRBJ1-2; a weak D match, TRBD1 (5 bases). Germline loops: CDR1 SGHTA, CDR2 FQGNSA. Trimming pared 0 bases from V and 2 bases from J, leaving 10 bases between. The CDR3 has 15 residues. CDR3 coding DNA: TGTGCCAGCAGCTTAGCATTCAGGGCGAACTATGGCTACACCTTC. Translating it yields CASSLAFRANYGYTF.

The rearrangement joins TRBV7-2 to TRBJ1-5, with 9 bases matching TRBD1. Germline V gene lookup returns CDR1 SGHTA and CDR2 FQGNSA. This CDR3 spans 15 amino acids. J lost 10 bases, V lost 3 bases, and 10 bases had no gene match. CDR3 loop: CASSLGRTGVYPQHF. The CDR3 DNA reads as TGTGCCAGCAGCTTGGGAAGGACAGGGGTGTATCCCCAGCATTTT.

The V and J genes are TRBV5-6 and TRBJ1-4; no firm D call. Looked up from germline, CDR1 is SGHDT and CDR2 is YYEEEE. This CDR3 has 13 amino acids. The V end was cut by 2 bases, the J end by 6 bases, with 8 bases between. The CDR3 DNA sequence: TGTGCCAGCAGCTTCACAATTGATGAAAAACTGTTTTTT. Amino acids: CASSFTIDEKLFF.